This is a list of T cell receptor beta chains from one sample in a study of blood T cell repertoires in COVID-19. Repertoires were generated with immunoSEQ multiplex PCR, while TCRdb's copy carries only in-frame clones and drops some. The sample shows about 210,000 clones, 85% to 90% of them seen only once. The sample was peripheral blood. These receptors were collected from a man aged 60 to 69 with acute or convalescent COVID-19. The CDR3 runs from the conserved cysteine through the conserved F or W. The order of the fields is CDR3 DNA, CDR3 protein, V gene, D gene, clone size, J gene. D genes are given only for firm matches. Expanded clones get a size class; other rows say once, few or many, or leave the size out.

DNA: TGCAGCGTTGAGGCACAGGGAATTGAAAAACTGTTTTTT
CDR3: CSVEAQGIEKLFF
V: TRBV29-1
D: .
size: .
J: TRBJ1-4

DNA: TGTGCCAGCAGCCAGGAACAGGGTTTGACTGAAGCTTTCTTT
CDR3: CASSQEQGLTEAFF
V: TRBV6-4
D: .
size: .
J: TRBJ1-1

DNA: TGTGCCAGCAGCCCGCGTCCAGCTCCGGGGGATACGCAGTATTTT
CDR3: CASSPRPAPGDTQYF
V: TRBV11-2
D: .
size: .
J: TRBJ2-3

DNA: TGCAGCGTCCGGGACTCCAAATCCTACGAGCAGTACTTC
CDR3: CSVRDSKSYEQYF
V: TRBV29-1
D: .
size: .
J: TRBJ2-7

DNA: TGTGCCAGCTCACCGTCGTGGGGGGGGGCTGAAGCTTTCTTT
CDR3: CASSPSWGGAEAFF
V: TRBV18
D: .
size: .
J: TRBJ1-1

DNA: TGTGCCAGCAGCGATACACGGGGGGGCGTTGGCACAGATACGCAGTATTTT
CDR3: CASSDTRGGVGTDTQYF
V: TRBV2
D: TRBD2
size: once
J: TRBJ2-3

DNA: TGTGCCAGCAGCCCCGTGGCAGGGGGCTCCCACGAGCAGTACTTC
CDR3: CASSPVAGGSHEQYF
V: TRBV7-3
D: TRBD1
size: .
J: TRBJ2-7

DNA: TGTGCCAGCTCACCAAGGCCGGGGACAGTTCGAGAGACCCAGTACTTC
CDR3: CASSPRPGTVRETQYF
V: TRBV18
D: TRBD1
size: .
J: TRBJ2-5

DNA: TGTGCCAGCAGTTACTCGGGACAGGGATCCTACGAGCAGTACTTC
CDR3: CASSYSGQGSYEQYF
V: TRBV6-2/TRBV6-3
D: TRBD1
size: .
J: TRBJ2-7

DNA: TGTGCCAGCAGTAGACCTCAGGGGGTGAGAGGCTACACCTTC
CDR3: CASSRPQGVRGYTF
V: TRBV28
D: TRBD1
size: .
J: TRBJ1-2

DNA: TGTGCCAGCAGTGGCAACAGGGGAGTAGGGACTGAAGCTTTCTTT
CDR3: CASSGNRGVGTEAFF
V: TRBV25-1
D: TRBD1
size: once
J: TRBJ1-1

DNA: TGTGCCAGCAGCCAGAACACGAGGGGGGGCTACAATGAGCAGTTCTTC
CDR3: CASSQNTRGGYNEQFF
V: TRBV3-1/TRBV3-2
D: .
size: .
J: TRBJ2-1

DNA: TGTGCCAGCAGCTTAAGGGGGACTAGCGGGAGCAATGAGCAGTTCTTC
CDR3: CASSLRGTSGSNEQFF
V: TRBV7-2
D: TRBD2
size: .
J: TRBJ2-1

DNA: TGCGCCAGCAGCTTTCGTACTGGGGAGGGGACCCAGTACTTC
CDR3: CASSFRTGEGTQYF
V: TRBV5-1
D: TRBD2
size: once
J: TRBJ2-5

DNA: TGTGCCAGCTCACCACAGGGGGCCAACTATGGCTACACCTTC
CDR3: CASSPQGANYGYTF
V: TRBV18
D: TRBD1
size: .
J: TRBJ1-2

DNA: TGTGCCAGCAGCGTCTCCCTAGCGGGGGGCTACAATGAGCAGTTCTTC
CDR3: CASSVSLAGGYNEQFF
V: TRBV9
D: TRBD2
size: once
J: TRBJ2-1

DNA: TGTGCCAGCAGTCCAGGGGACAGCCGGAGCTCCTACGAGCAGTACTTC
CDR3: CASSPGDSRSSYEQYF
V: TRBV27
D: TRBD1
size: .
J: TRBJ2-7

DNA: TGTGCCAGCAGTTACGTTGCAGGGGGAACCGTAACGCAGTATTTT
CDR3: CASSYVAGGTVTQYF
V: TRBV6-2/TRBV6-3
D: TRBD1
size: .
J: TRBJ2-3

DNA: TGTGCCAGCAATCCCGGGGCGGGGGCGGGAACTGAAGCTTTCTTT
CDR3: CASNPGAGAGTEAFF
V: TRBV27
D: .
size: .
J: TRBJ1-1

DNA: TGTGCCAGCAGCTTGCCAAGGACAGGGGCCTATAGCAATCAGCCCCAGCATTTT
CDR3: CASSLPRTGAYSNQPQHF
V: TRBV5-4
D: TRBD1
size: .
J: TRBJ1-5

DNA: TGTGCCAGTAGTCCTCCGACAGGGGGCGTCTATGGCTACACCTTC
CDR3: CASSPPTGGVYGYTF
V: TRBV19
D: TRBD1
size: .
J: TRBJ1-2

DNA: TGTGCCAGCAGCCGCGGGGATACCTACACAGATACGCAGTATTTT
CDR3: CASSRGDTYTDTQYF
V: TRBV3-1/TRBV3-2
D: .
size: .
J: TRBJ2-3

DNA: TGTGCCAGCAGCTCGGGGACAGGTCACAATCAGCCCCAGCATTTT
CDR3: CASSSGTGHNQPQHF
V: TRBV7-8
D: TRBD1
size: .
J: TRBJ1-5

DNA: TGTGCCAGTAGTATGCAGGGAGGGGTCTATGGCTACACCTTC
CDR3: CASSMQGGVYGYTF
V: TRBV19
D: .
size: .
J: TRBJ1-2

DNA: TGTGCCAGTAGCAGGGGGACTAGCGGGGGCTACGAGCAGTACTTC
CDR3: CASSRGTSGGYEQYF
V: TRBV19
D: TRBD2
size: .
J: TRBJ2-7